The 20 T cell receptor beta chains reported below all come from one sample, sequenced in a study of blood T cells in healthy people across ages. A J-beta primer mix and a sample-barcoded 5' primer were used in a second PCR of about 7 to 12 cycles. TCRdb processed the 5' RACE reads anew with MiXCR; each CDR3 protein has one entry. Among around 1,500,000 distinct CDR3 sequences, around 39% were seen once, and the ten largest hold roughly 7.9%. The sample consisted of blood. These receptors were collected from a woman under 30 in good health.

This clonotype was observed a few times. CDR3 nucleotides: TGCGCCAGCAGCCAAGGTCCGGGACACGGGATGAAGCCTTACGAGCAGTACTTC. Its translation: CASSQGPGHGMKPYEQYF. This chain connects TRBV4-1 to TRBJ2-7; perhaps TRBD1 as D (6 bases). CDR3 length: 18 residues. Per germline, CDR1 MGHRA and CDR2 YSYEKL. The V and J ends lost 1 base and 4 bases respectively, with 23 bases between them.

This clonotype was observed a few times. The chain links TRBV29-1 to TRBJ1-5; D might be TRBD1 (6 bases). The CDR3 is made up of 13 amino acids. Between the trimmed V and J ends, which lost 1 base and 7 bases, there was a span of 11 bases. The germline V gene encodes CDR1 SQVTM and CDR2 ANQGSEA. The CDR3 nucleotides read TGCAGCGTTGAAGTGGACAGTTCGCAGCCCCAGCATTTT. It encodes CSVEVDSSQPQHF. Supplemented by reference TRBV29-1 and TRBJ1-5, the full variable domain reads SAVISQKPSRDICQRGTSLTIQCQVDSQVTMMFWYRQQPGQSLTLIATANQGSEATYESGFVIDKFPISRPNLTFSTLTVSNMSPEDSSIYLCSVEVDSSQPQHFGDGTRLSIL.

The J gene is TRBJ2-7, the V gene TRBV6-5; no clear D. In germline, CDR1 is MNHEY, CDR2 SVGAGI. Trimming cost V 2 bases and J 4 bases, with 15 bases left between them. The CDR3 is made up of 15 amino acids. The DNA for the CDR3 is TGTGCCAGCAGTTACGCGTCGACCCACCTATACGAGCAGTACTTC. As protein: CASSYASTHLYEQYF.

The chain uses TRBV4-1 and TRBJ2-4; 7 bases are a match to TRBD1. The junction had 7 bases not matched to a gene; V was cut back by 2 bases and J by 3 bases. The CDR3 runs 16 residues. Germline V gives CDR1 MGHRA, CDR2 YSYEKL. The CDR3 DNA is TGCGCCAGCAGCCAACCCTGGCACAGGGGCAAAAACATTCAGTACTTC. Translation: CASSQPWHRGKNIQYF.

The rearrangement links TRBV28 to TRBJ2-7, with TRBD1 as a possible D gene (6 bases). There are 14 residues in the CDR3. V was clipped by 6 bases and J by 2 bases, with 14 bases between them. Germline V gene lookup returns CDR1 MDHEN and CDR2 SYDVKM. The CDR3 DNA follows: TGTGCCAGCAGGACCACAGGGCACCCCTACGAGCAGTACTTC. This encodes CASRTTGHPYEQYF. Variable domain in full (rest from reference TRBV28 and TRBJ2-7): DVKVTQSSRYLVKRTGEKVFLECVQDMDHENMFWYRQDPGLGLRLIYFSYDVKMKEKGDIPEGYSVSREKKERFSLILESASTNQTSMYLCASRTTGHPYEQYFGPGTRLTVT.

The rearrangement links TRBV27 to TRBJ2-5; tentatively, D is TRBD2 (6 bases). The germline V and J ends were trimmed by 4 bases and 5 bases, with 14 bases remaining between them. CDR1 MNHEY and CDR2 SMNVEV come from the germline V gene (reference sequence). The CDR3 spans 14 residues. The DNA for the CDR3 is TGTGCCAGCAGTTCCCGGGGGAGGATGGAGACCCAGTACTTC. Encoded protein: CASSSRGRMETQYF.

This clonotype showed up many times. The CDR3 here is CAISESRDEQYF. DNA of the CDR3: TGTGCCATCAGTGAGTCAAGGGACGAGCAGTACTTC. The V gene is TRBV10-3, the J gene TRBJ2-7; D ambiguous. CDR1 is ENHRY, CDR2 SYGVKD, per germline. Trimming took off 0 bases at V and 5 bases at J, with 5 bases between the two ends. The CDR3 extends over 12 amino acids.

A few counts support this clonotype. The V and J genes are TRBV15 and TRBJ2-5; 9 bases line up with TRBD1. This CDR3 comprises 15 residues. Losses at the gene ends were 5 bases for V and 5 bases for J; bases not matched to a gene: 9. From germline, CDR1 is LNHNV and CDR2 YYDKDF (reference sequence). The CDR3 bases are TGTGCCACCAGCGGAAACAGGGGGCTTGAGGAGACCCAGTACTTC. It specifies CATSGNRGLEETQYF.

CDR3 DNA sequence: TGTGCCAGCAGCGTAGGAACGGGGTGGTCCTACAATGAGCAGTTCTTC. This sequence encodes CASSVGTGWSYNEQFF. This chain connects TRBV9 to TRBJ2-1, with D possibly being TRBD2 (5 bases). V was pared by 0 bases and J by 1 base, with 11 bases between. This CDR3 is built from 16 residues. Germline lookup yields CDR1 SGDLS and CDR2 YYNGEE.

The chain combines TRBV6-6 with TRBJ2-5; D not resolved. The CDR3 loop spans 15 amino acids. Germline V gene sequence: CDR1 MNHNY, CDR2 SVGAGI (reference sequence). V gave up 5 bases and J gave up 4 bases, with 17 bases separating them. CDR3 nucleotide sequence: TGTGCCAGCAGTCGATCTCAGGCTACCGTAGAGACCCAGTACTTC. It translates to CASSRSQATVETQYF.

The CDR3: CASSLIGTGGNEQFF. The CDR3 DNA is TGTGCCAGCAGCTTAATAGGGACAGGGGGGAATGAGCAGTTCTTC. This chain joins TRBV7-8 and TRBJ2-1; 11 bases map to TRBD1. The CDR3 sequence is 15 residues long. CDR1 is SGHVS and CDR2 is FQNEAQ in the germline V gene. The V gene end was trimmed by 2 bases and the J gene end by 7 bases; junction bases not matched to a gene: 4.

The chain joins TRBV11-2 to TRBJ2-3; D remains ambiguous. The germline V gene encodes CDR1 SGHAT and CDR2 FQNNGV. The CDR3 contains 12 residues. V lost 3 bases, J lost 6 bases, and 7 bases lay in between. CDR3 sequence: CASSFWLDTQYF. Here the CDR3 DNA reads TGTGCCAGCAGCTTCTGGTTGGATACGCAGTATTTT.

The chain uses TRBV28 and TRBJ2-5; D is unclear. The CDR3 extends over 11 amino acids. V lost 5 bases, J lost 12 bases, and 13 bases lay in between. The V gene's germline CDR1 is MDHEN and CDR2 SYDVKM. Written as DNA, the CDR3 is TGTGCCAGCAGTCTACTCGGCGAGGAGTACTTC. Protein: CASSLLGEEYF.

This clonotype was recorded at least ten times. The CDR3 DNA follows: TGCAGCGTTGAACGGTACGGACAGGCGGATGAGCAGTTCTTC. It translates to CSVERYGQADEQFF. The J gene is TRBJ2-1, the V gene TRBV29-1, with 7 nucleotides matching TRBD1. Germline V CDR1 and CDR2: SQVTM, ANQGSEA. J gave up 8 bases and V 2 bases, and 9 bases lay outside the gene matches. The length of the CDR3 is 14 residues.

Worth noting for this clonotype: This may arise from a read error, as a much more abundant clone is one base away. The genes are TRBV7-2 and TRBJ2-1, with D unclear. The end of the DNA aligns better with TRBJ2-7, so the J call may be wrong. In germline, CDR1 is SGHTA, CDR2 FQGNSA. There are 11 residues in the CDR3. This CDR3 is CASRAYNEQYF. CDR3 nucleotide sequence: TGTGCCAGCAGGGCCTACAATGAGCAGTACTTC.

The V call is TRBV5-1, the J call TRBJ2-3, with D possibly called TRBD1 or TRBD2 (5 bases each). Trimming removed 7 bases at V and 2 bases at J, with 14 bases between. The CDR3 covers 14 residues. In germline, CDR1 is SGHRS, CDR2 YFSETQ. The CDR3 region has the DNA TGCGCCAGCCAGTCGAGGGGACCCACAGATACGCAGTATTTT. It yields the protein CASQSRGPTDTQYF.

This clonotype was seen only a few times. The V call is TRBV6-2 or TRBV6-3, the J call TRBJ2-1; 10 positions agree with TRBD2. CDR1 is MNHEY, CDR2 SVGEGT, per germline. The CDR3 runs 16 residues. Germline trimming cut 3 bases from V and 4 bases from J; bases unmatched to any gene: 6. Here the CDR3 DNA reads TGTGCCAGCAGTTATCCTCTAGCGGGGGTATACAATGAGCAGTTCTTC. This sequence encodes CASSYPLAGVYNEQFF.

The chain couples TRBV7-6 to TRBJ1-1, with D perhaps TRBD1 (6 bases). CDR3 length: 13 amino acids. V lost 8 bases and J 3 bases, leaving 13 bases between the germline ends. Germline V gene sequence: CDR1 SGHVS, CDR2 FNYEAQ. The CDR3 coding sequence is TGTGCCAGCTCCGGACAGATGTACACTGAAGCTTTCTTT. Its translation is CASSGQMYTEAFF.

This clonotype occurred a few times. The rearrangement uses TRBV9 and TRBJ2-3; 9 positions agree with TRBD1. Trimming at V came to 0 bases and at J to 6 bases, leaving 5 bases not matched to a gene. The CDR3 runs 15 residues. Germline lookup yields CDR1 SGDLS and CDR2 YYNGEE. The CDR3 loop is CASSVEGDRADTQYF. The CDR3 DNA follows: TGTGCCAGCAGCGTAGAGGGGGACAGGGCGGATACGCAGTATTTT.

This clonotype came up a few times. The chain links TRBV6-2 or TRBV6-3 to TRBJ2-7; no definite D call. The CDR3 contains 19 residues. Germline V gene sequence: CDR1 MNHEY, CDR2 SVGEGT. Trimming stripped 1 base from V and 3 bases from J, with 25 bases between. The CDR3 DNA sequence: TGTGCCAGCAGTTACTTGAAGGAGAGGAGACTCCAGGCCCGCTACGAGCAGTACTTC. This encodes CASSYLKERRLQARYEQYF.